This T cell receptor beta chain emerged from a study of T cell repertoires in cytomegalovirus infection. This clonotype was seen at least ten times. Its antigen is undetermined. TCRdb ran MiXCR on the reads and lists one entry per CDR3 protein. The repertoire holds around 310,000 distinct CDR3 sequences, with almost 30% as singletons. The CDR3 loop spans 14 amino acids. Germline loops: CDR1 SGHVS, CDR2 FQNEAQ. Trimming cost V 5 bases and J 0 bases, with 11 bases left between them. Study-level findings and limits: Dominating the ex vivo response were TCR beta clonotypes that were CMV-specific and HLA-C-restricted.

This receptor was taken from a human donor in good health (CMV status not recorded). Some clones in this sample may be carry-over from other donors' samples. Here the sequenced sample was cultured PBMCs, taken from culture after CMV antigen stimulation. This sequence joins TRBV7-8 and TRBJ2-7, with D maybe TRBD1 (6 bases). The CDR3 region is CASSRTVHSYEQYF. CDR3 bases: TGTGCCAGCAGCCGGACAGTTCACTCCTACGAGCAGTACTTC.